The 27 T cell receptor beta chains below come from one sample, sequenced in a study of T cell responses to AZD1222 COVID-19 vaccine. TCRdb keeps only in-frame clones here, not all; method: immunoSEQ multiplex PCR. The sample lists 150,000 to 170,000 clones, less than 90% seen once, with around 3.2% in the top ten. The sample consisted of peripheral blood, taken on day 0 of AZD1222 vaccination. These receptor sequences come from an adult in good health.

The V call is TRBV19, the J call TRBJ2-6, with 9 bases fitting TRBD1. The CDR3 extends over 18 amino acids. Germline CDR1 and CDR2: LNHDA and SQIVND (reference sequence). V shed 3 bases, J shed 0 bases, and the junction held 6 bases outside the gene matches. The CDR3 region is CASSIAGTGSSGANVLTF. CDR3 DNA: TGTGCCAGTAGTATTGCCGGGACAGGGAGCTCTGGGGCCAACGTCCTGACTTTC.

The chain carries TRBV12-3 or TRBV12-4 and TRBJ2-5; the D gene is possibly TRBD1 (5 bases). The CDR3 covers 13 residues. V was cut by 3 bases and J by 6 bases, with 11 bases left in between. CDR3 sequence reads: CASSFRQKKTQYF. The CDR3 DNA sequence: TGTGCCAGCAGTTTCAGACAGAAAAAGACCCAGTACTTC.

The DNA of the CDR3 is TGTGCCAGCAGCTTAAGCGGGGGGATCCAAGAGACCCAGTACTTC. Translating gives CASSLSGGIQETQYF. The rearrangement joins TRBV7-9 to TRBJ2-5; TRBD2 aligns across 9 bases. From germline, CDR1 is SEHNR and CDR2 FQNEAQ (reference sequence). The CDR3 totals 15 residues. V shed 2 bases and J 1 base; nucleotides not matched to a gene: 2.

The J gene is TRBJ2-7, the V gene TRBV11-2; 9 nucleotides agree with TRBD1. V lost 6 bases, J lost 4 bases, and 10 bases stayed unmatched. The CDR3 has 15 amino acids. Germline CDR1 reads SGHAT; CDR2 reads FQNNGV. The CDR3 nucleotides are TGTGCCAGCAGGACTACAGGGGGCAGTACGTACGAGCAGTACTTC. It yields the protein CASRTTGGSTYEQYF. Variable domain in full (rest from reference TRBV11-2 and TRBJ2-7): EAGVAQSPRYKIIEKRQSVAFWCNPISGHATLYWYQQILGQGPKLLIQFQNNGVVDDSQLPKDRFSAERLKGVDSTLKIQPAKLEDSAVYLCASRTTGGSTYEQYFGPGTRLTVT.

The gene calls are TRBV3-1 (or the pseudogene TRBV3-2) and TRBJ1-2; D not certain. There are 13 residues in the CDR3. CDR1 LGHDT and CDR2 YNNKEL come from the germline V gene (reference sequence). V dropped 0 bases and J dropped 5 bases, with 7 bases sitting between them. As DNA, the CDR3 is TGTGCCAGCAGCCAAGAGGGGATATATGGCTACACCTTC. The encoded protein is CASSQEGIYGYTF.

This chain connects TRBV19 to TRBJ1-2; the match to TRBD1 covers 7 bases. This CDR3 comprises 15 residues. Germline CDR1 reads LNHDA; CDR2 reads SQIVND (reference sequence). Germline trimming cut 4 bases from V and 7 bases from J; bases unmatched to any gene: 12. CDR3 amino acids: CASSTIAGGSSGYTF. CDR3 in DNA: TGTGCCAGTAGTACAATCGCAGGGGGATCGAGTGGCTACACCTTC.

This chain links TRBV6-6 with TRBJ1-1; D gene ambiguous. V was trimmed by 0 bases and J by 4 bases, leaving 9 bases between them. This CDR3 comprises 14 residues. The germline V gene has CDR1 MNHNY and CDR2 SVGAGI (reference sequence). The CDR3 coding sequence is TGTGCCAGCAGTTACTCCTCGGGAAGCACTGAAGCTTTCTTT. Translation: CASSYSSGSTEAFF.

The chain recombines TRBV3-1 (or the pseudogene TRBV3-2) with TRBJ1-2; D is undetermined. This CDR3 is 12 amino acids long. Per germline, CDR1 LGHDT and CDR2 YNNKEL (reference sequence). The ends were cut back, 4 bases at V and 2 bases at J, with 5 bases in the middle. CDR3 nucleotides: TGTGCCAGCAGCCTTCGGAACTATGGCTACACCTTC. Its protein is CASSLRNYGYTF.

This chain joins TRBV19 and TRBJ2-7; D remains ambiguous. Germline-derived CDR1 and CDR2 are LNHDA and SQIVND (reference sequence). The CDR3 length is 15 residues. V lost 2 bases, J lost 0 bases, and 11 bases lay in between. This chain's CDR3 is CASSITMGSSYEQYF. For the CDR3, the DNA is TGTGCCAGTAGTATAACGATGGGCAGCTCCTACGAGCAGTACTTC.

The chain is built from TRBV11-2 and TRBJ2-2; 8 bases match TRBD1. Germline V lookup: CDR1 SGHAT, CDR2 FQNNGV. The CDR3 covers 16 residues. The trim removed 5 bases at V and 4 bases at J, leaving 9 bases unmatched. The DNA of the CDR3 is TGTGCCAGCAGCGGGGTTTTGGGACAGGTCACCGGGGAGCTGTTTTTT. Its protein product is CASSGVLGQVTGELFF.

This chain links TRBV5-1 with TRBJ1-4; D is uncertain. The CDR3 has 13 residues. Germline values: CDR1 SGHRS, CDR2 YFSETQ. V was trimmed by 4 bases and J by 6 bases, leaving 10 bases between them. The chain's CDR3 is CASSLTLHEKLFF. The CDR3 bases are TGCGCCAGCAGCCTCACTCTTCATGAAAAACTGTTTTTT. Complete variable domain (other parts from reference TRBV5-1 and TRBJ1-4): KAGVTQTPRYLIKTRGQQVTLSCSPISGHRSVSWYQQTPGQGLQFLFEYFSETQRNKGNFPGRFSGRQFSNSRSEMNVSTLELGDSALYLCASSLTLHEKLFFGSGTQLSVL.

The J gene is TRBJ1-6, the V gene TRBV5-6; 8 nucleotides agree with TRBD1. Germline CDR1 SGHDT, CDR2 YYEEEE. The CDR3 consists of 16 residues. V shed 2 bases, J shed 3 bases, and the junction held 4 bases outside the gene matches. CDR3 bases: TGTGCCAGCAGCTTCCGGACAGGGAACTATAATTCACCCCTCCACTTT. Its translation: CASSFRTGNYNSPLHF.

The chain recombines TRBV10-3 with TRBJ1-6; D remains unclear. This CDR3 has 11 residues. Germline V gives CDR1 ENHRY, CDR2 SYGVKD. Trimming stripped 0 bases from V and 14 bases from J, with 5 bases between. The CDR3 DNA reads as TGTGCCATCAGTGAGTCAGCAACCCTCCACTTT. Amino acid sequence: CAISESATLHF.

The J gene is TRBJ2-7, the V gene TRBV12-3 or TRBV12-4, with D unclear. CDR3 length equals 12 residues. Trimming removed 6 bases from V and 6 bases from J, with 12 bases in between. The CDR3 region has the DNA TGTGCCAGCAGAGGACGGCTCAGCGAGCAGTACTTC. Translating gives CASRGRLSEQYF.

This clone was picked up one time. The rearrangement uses TRBV4-3 and TRBJ2-2; TRBD2 is a possible D gene (6 bases). The V end was cut by 5 bases, the J end by 4 bases, with 14 bases between. Germline CDR1 is LGHNA and CDR2 is YSLEER. The CDR3 covers 15 residues. CDR3 sequence: CASSKGRDGTGELFF. The CDR3 DNA reads TGCGCCAGCAGCAAAGGGCGGGATGGCACCGGGGAGCTGTTTTTT.

The V gene is TRBV5-1, the J gene TRBJ1-1; D ambiguous. Per the germline V gene, CDR1 is SGHRS and CDR2 is YFSETQ. This CDR3 contains 14 residues. Trimming removed 0 bases at V and 1 base at J, with 7 bases between. CDR3 protein: CASSLAWGNTEAFF. The CDR3 bases are TGCGCCAGCAGCTTGGCCTGGGGGAACACTGAAGCTTTCTTT.

The chain combines TRBV4-3 with TRBJ1-2; D uncertain. This CDR3 is 16 amino acids long. Germline CDR1 and CDR2: LGHNA and YSLEER. V was pared by 0 bases and J by 0 bases, with 11 bases between. CDR3 sequence reads: CASSQDIKGSNYGYTF. The CDR3 region has the DNA TGCGCCAGCAGCCAAGATATTAAGGGCTCTAACTATGGCTACACCTTC.

The chain is built from TRBV12-5 and TRBJ2-1; D remains unclear. Deletions cut 2 bases from V and 0 bases from J, with 8 bases between. CDR1 and CDR2 from the germline V gene are LGHNT and FRNRAP. CDR3 length equals 15 residues. CDR3 nucleotide sequence: TGTGCTAGTGGTTTGACCCGGAGCTCCTACAATGAGCAGTTCTTC. Translating gives CASGLTRSSYNEQFF.

The chain recombines TRBV7-9 with TRBJ1-5, with TRBD1 as a possible D gene (6 bases). Germline lookup yields CDR1 SEHNR and CDR2 FQNEAQ (reference sequence). This CDR3 is built from 14 residues. V dropped 3 bases and J dropped 7 bases, with 13 bases sitting between them. In DNA, the CDR3 is TGTGCCAGCAGCTTTTCGGGGGGCGAGCAGCCCCAGCATTTT. It specifies CASSFSGGEQPQHF.

The V call is TRBV4-3, the J call TRBJ1-2; D is possibly TRBD1 (5 bases). Trimming took 0 bases from V and 0 from J, leaving 8 bases between them. The CDR3 is 15 residues long. CDR1 and CDR2 (germline): LGHNA, YSLEER. CDR3 DNA sequence: TGCGCCAGCAGCCAAGACGTGACAGCTAACTATGGCTACACCTTC. This translates into CASSQDVTANYGYTF.

The V gene is TRBV7-2, the J gene TRBJ2-3; 9 positions match TRBD2. Germline V gene sequence: CDR1 SGHTA, CDR2 FQGNSA. This CDR3 spans 15 amino acids. After removal of 5 bases from V and 2 bases from J, the junction contained 5 bases not matched to a gene. The CDR3 DNA follows: TGTGCCAGCAGCCTCGGCGGGGGGGCCACAGATACGCAGTATTTT. Translation gives CASSLGGGATDTQYF.

The CDR3: CASQGTGGNDSPLHF. The CDR3, as DNA: TGTGCCAGCCAGGGAACAGGGGGAAATGATTCACCCCTCCACTTT. The rearrangement joins TRBV6-5 to TRBJ1-6, with 8 bases lining up with TRBD1. Germline assignment: CDR1 MNHEY and CDR2 SVGAGI. The CDR3 has 15 amino acids. J lost 8 bases, V lost 8 bases, and 11 bases had no gene match.

For this clone: The CDR3 does not end in the conserved phenylalanine or tryptophan, so this is likely a read error. The limits of the CDR3 on the DNA are not certain, so only TCRdb's listed CDR3 is given. The V call is TRBV2, the J call TRBJ1-1. The CDR3 has 12 amino acids, counting both end residues. The V gene's germline CDR1 is SNHLY and CDR2 FYNNEI. CDR3 loop: CASSGDGPGGRL.

This clone was seen a few times. The chain's CDR3 is CATSTSGVPEQFF. CDR3 nucleotide sequence: TGTGCCACCAGTACTAGCGGGGTCCCTGAGCAGTTCTTC. The chain has TRBV24-1 and TRBJ2-1, with TRBD2 identical over 10 bases. Losses at the gene ends were 6 bases for V and 9 bases for J; bases not matched to a gene: 4. Germline V gene lookup returns CDR1 KGHDR and CDR2 SFDVKD. The CDR3 loop spans 13 amino acids.

The chain links TRBV21-1 to TRBJ2-7; no DNA check was done on the table's D call, TRBD2. TRBV21-1 is a known pseudogene. The CDR3 is 15 residues long. The CDR3 DNA is TGTGCCAGCAGCAAAATCCGAGGAGCCGCCTACGAGCAGTACTTC. This sequence encodes CASSKIRGAAYEQYF.

The chain couples TRBV6-5 to TRBJ1-6; no clear D. There are 15 residues in the CDR3. Germline-derived CDR1 and CDR2 are MNHEY and SVGAGI. Deletions cut 7 bases from V and 0 bases from J, with 10 bases between. CDR3 coding DNA: TGTGCCAGCAACCCGGGAGCCTCCTATAATTCACCCCTCCACTTT. This encodes CASNPGASYNSPLHF.

As concerns this clone: Distinct nucleotide sequences in the sample also encode this CDR3. The chain links TRBV7-2 to TRBJ1-1; D remains ambiguous. This CDR3 has 15 residues. Per germline, CDR1 SGHTA and CDR2 FQGNSA. Trimming removed 1 base at V and 0 bases at J, with 9 bases between. Here the CDR3 reads CASSLDPGMNTEAFF. CDR3 in DNA: TGTGCCAGCAGCTTAGATCCGGGGATGAACACTGAAGCTTTCTTT. The whole variable domain, remainder taken from reference TRBV7-2 and TRBJ1-1, is GAGVSQSPSNKVTEKGKDVELRCDPISGHTALYWYRQSLGQGLEFLIYFQGNSAPDKSGLPSDRFSAERTGGSVSTLTIQRTQQEDSAVYLCASSLDPGMNTEAFFGQGTRLTVV.